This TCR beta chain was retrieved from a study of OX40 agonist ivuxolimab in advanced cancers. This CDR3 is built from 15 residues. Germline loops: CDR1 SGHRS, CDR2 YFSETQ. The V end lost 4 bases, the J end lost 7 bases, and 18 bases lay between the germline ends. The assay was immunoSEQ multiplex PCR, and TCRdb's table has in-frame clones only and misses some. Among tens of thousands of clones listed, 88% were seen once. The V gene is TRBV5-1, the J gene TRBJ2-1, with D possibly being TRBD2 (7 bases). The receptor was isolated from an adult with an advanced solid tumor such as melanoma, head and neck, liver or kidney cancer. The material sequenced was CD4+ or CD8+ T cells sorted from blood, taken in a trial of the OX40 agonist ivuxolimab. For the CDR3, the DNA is TGCGCCAGCAGCGATCTAGGGGGGGGGCTTAATGAGCAGTTCTTC. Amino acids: CASSDLGGGLNEQFF.